What follows are 10 T cell receptor beta chains derived from one specimen sequenced in a study of cytomegalovirus exposure and HLA in healthy donors. The PCR employed 60 Vbeta primers together with 13 Jbeta primers. Produced via immunoSEQ multiplex PCR; TCRdb's table is partial and in-frame only. The profile shows around 300,000 clones, 70% to 90% of them singletons. Sequences were obtained from PBMCs. Receptors originate from a woman aged 18-30 years in good health and CMV-seronegative.

The chain combines TRBV11-2 with TRBJ2-1; 10 bases are shared with TRBD2. Trimming cost V 5 bases and J 1 base; bases outside gene matches: 8. Germline CDR1 is SGHAT and CDR2 is FQNNGV. The CDR3 loop spans 17 amino acids. This CDR3 is CASSPRLAGVSYNEQFF. In DNA form, the CDR3 reads TGTGCCAGCAGCCCACGGCTAGCGGGGGTTTCCTACAATGAGCAGTTCTTC.

The rearrangement joins TRBV5-6 to TRBJ1-5, with D possibly being TRBD1 (6 bases). Trimming took 3 bases from V and 6 from J, leaving 10 bases between them. CDR3 length equals 13 residues. Germline values: CDR1 SGHDT, CDR2 YYEEEE. The CDR3 is CASSWGGGQPQHF. The CDR3, as DNA: TGTGCCAGCAGCTGGGGAGGGGGTCAGCCCCAGCATTTT.

The chain recombines TRBV5-1 with TRBJ2-3; D remains ambiguous. Germline-derived CDR1 and CDR2 are SGHRS and YFSETQ. Trimming cost V 4 bases and J 4 bases, with 7 bases left between them. The CDR3 runs 12 residues. Here the CDR3 reads CASSQTADTQYF. CDR3 sequence (DNA): TGCGCCAGCAGCCAAACGGCAGATACGCAGTATTTT.

This clone was found once. The rearrangement links TRBV2 to TRBJ1-4; 8 nucleotides line up with TRBD1. The V gene end was trimmed by 4 bases and the J gene end by 7 bases; junction bases not matched to a gene: 11. CDR1 is SNHLY, CDR2 FYNNEI, per germline. CDR3 length: 16 residues. The DNA of the CDR3 is TGTGCCAGCAGTGGCGAGGACAGGGAAGGAGGTGAAAAACTGTTTTTT. This codes for CASSGEDREGGEKLFF. The full variable domain, its missing parts supplied by reference TRBV2 and TRBJ1-4, is EPEVTQTPSHQVTQMGQEVILRCVPISNHLYFYWYRQILGQKVEFLVSFYNNEISEKSEIFDDQFSVERPDGSNFTLKIRSTKLEDSAMYFCASSGEDREGGEKLFFGSGTQLSVL.

This chain uses TRBV5-8 with TRBJ2-7; 7 nucleotides line up with TRBD2. The V segment lost 3 bases and the J segment 3 bases; nucleotides outside the gene matches: 9. Per germline, CDR1 SGHTS and CDR2 YDEGEE. The length of the CDR3 is 15 residues. The CDR3, as DNA: TGTGCCAGCAGCTCCGCCCCGGGGGGTTTCTACGAGCAGTACTTC. Residues: CASSSAPGGFYEQYF.

The chain recombines TRBV19 with TRBJ2-7; the match to TRBD1 covers 9 bases. CDR1 and CDR2 from the germline V gene are LNHDA and SQIVND (reference sequence). This CDR3 region has 16 residues. V shed 3 bases and J 1 base; nucleotides not matched to a gene: 7. The CDR3 nucleotides are TGTGCCAGTAGTATCGGCGACAGGGGGGCATCCTACGAGCAGTACTTC. Encoded protein: CASSIGDRGASYEQYF.

The V gene is TRBV10-3, the J gene TRBJ1-4, with 10 bases aligning to TRBD1. V trimming: 7 bases; J trimming: 8 bases; junction bases outside the gene matches: 7. Per germline, CDR1 ENHRY and CDR2 SYGVKD. This CDR3 is built from 14 residues. CDR3 DNA sequence: TGTGCCATCAAGGGGACAGGGGTCGGAGAAAAACTGTTTTTT. Translated, it gives CAIKGTGVGEKLFF.

The rearrangement uses TRBV16 and TRBJ2-4, with D maybe TRBD2 (6 bases). V was shortened by 4 bases and J by 1 base, with 14 bases between the two germline ends. Looked up from germline, CDR1 is KGHSY and CDR2 is FQNENV. The CDR3 runs to 16 residues. The CDR3 coding sequence is TGTGCCAGCAGCCCGCAGACTAGAGGGGCCAAAAACATTCAGTACTTC. Translation: CASSPQTRGAKNIQYF.

The chain combines TRBV6-5 with TRBJ2-7; 7 nucleotides match TRBD2. V shed 0 bases and J 1 base; nucleotides not matched to a gene: 3. Germline V gives CDR1 MNHEY, CDR2 SVGAGI. The CDR3 has 15 residues. CDR3 sequence (DNA): TGTGCCAGCAGTTACTCGGGGGGGTCATCCTACGAGCAGTACTTC. Encoded protein: CASSYSGGSSYEQYF.

The gene calls are TRBV5-1 and TRBJ2-3; 8 bases line up with TRBD2. CDR3 length: 16 residues. CDR1 SGHRS and CDR2 YFSETQ come from the germline V gene. J gave up 6 bases and V 1 base, and 10 bases lay outside the gene matches. The CDR3 nucleotides are TGCGCCAGCAGCTTGAGTGGTGCGGGGGGAGGTGATACGCAGTATTTT. This translates into CASSLSGAGGGDTQYF.